The entry below gives a single TCR beta chain sequence along with its context. Antigen unknown. The source of the sample is a study of early T cells in non-severe SARS-CoV-2 infection. Study as a whole: Sequencing of unsorted whole blood was done on bulk RNA, leaving chains unpaired. Overall study findings and caveats: Private and CD4 specificities were missed by VDJdb matching, skewed to anti-spike CD8.

Researchers attached unique molecular identifiers to individual cDNA molecules. Via MiXCR, TCRdb re-called the 5' RACE reads, giving one row per CDR3 protein. The table lists under 85,000 distinct CDR3 sequences, around 10% of them singletons. Germline values: CDR1 LNHNV, CDR2 YYDKDF (reference sequence). The germline V and J ends were trimmed by 0 bases and 5 bases, with 13 bases remaining between them. The CDR3 runs to 15 residues. This chain connects TRBV15 to TRBJ2-5, with D hard to call. This sequence originates from an adult who was a healthcare worker with PCR-confirmed SARS-CoV-2 infection or an uninfected control (not recorded which). Sequenced here: whole blood, sampled at baseline. The CDR3 DNA is TGTGCCACCAGCAGAGATCAAGACCCGCGGGAGACCCAGTACTTC. Its protein product is CATSRDQDPRETQYF.